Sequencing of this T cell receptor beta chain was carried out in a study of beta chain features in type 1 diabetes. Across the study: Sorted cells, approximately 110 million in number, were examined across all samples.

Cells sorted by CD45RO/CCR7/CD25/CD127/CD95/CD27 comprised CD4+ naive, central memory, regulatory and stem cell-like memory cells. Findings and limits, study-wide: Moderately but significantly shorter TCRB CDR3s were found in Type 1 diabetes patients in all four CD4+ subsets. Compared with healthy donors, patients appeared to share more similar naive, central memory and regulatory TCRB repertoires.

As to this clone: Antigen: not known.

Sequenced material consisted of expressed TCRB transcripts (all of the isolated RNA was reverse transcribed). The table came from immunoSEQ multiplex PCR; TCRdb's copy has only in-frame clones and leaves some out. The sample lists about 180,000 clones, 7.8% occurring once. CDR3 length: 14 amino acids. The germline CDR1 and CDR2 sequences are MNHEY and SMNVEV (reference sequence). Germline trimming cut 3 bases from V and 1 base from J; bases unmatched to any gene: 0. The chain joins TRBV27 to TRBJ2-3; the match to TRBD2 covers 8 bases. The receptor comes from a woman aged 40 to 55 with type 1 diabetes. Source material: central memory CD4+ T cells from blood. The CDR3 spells CASSLTSGTDTQYF. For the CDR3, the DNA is TGTGCCAGCAGTTTGACTAGCGGCACAGATACGCAGTATTTT.